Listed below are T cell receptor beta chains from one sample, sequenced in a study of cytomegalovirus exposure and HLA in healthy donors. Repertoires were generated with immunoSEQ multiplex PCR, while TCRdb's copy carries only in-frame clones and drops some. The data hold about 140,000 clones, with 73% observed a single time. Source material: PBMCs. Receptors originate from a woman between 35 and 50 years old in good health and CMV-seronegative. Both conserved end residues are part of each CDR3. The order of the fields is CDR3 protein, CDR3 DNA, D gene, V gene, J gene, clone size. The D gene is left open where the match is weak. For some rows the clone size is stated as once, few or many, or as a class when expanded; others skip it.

CDR3 protein: CASSQGGTNTEAFF; CDR3 DNA: TGCGCCAGCAGCCAAGGAGGAACGAACACTGAAGCTTTCTTT; D gene: -; V gene: TRBV4-1; J gene: TRBJ1-1; clone size: -
CDR3 protein: CSVEGVETQYF; CDR3 DNA: TGCAGCGTTGAGGGCGTAGAGACCCAGTACTTC; D gene: -; V gene: TRBV29-1; J gene: TRBJ2-5; clone size: -
CDR3 protein: CSVGAGELRTEAFF; CDR3 DNA: TGCAGCGTTGGGGCGGGGGAATTGAGGACTGAAGCTTTCTTT; D gene: -; V gene: TRBV29-1; J gene: TRBJ1-1; clone size: few
CDR3 protein: CASSQAPIGTGELFF; CDR3 DNA: TGCGCCAGCAGCCAAGCCCCGATCGGCACCGGGGAGCTGTTTTTT; D gene: -; V gene: TRBV4-1; J gene: TRBJ2-2; clone size: few
CDR3 protein: CASGRRGESWGYTF; CDR3 DNA: TGTGCCAGCGGGCGACGGGGTGAATCGTGGGGCTACACCTTC; D gene: -; V gene: TRBV28; J gene: TRBJ1-2; clone size: -
CDR3 protein: CASSLFEGAGNTEAFF; CDR3 DNA: TGTGCCAGCAGTTTATTCGAGGGGGCGGGTAACACTGAAGCTTTCTTT; D gene: TRBD1; V gene: TRBV28; J gene: TRBJ1-1; clone size: -
CDR3 protein: CASPRGNQPQHF; CDR3 DNA: TGTGCCAGTCCGCGGGGAAATCAGCCCCAGCATTTT; D gene: -; V gene: TRBV7-9; J gene: TRBJ1-5; clone size: -
CDR3 protein: CASRPGGSVYEQYF; CDR3 DNA: TGTGCCAGCAGACCCGGCGGATCCGTCTACGAGCAGTACTTC; D gene: -; V gene: TRBV27; J gene: TRBJ2-7; clone size: -
CDR3 protein: CASSVGRGNYGYTF; CDR3 DNA: TGTGCCAGCAGCGTAGGAAGGGGTAACTATGGCTACACCTTC; D gene: -; V gene: TRBV9; J gene: TRBJ1-2; clone size: -
CDR3 protein: CASSPSLAGGPDTQYF; CDR3 DNA: TGTGCCAGCTCCCCCTCCCTAGCGGGGGGCCCAGATACGCAGTATTTT; D gene: TRBD2; V gene: TRBV18; J gene: TRBJ2-3; clone size: -
CDR3 protein: CASSLGGGWQPQHF; CDR3 DNA: TGTGCCAGCAGTTTGGGCGGGGGCTGGCAGCCCCAGCATTTT; D gene: -; V gene: TRBV27; J gene: TRBJ1-5; clone size: -
CDR3 protein: CASSLEGQGNQPQHF; CDR3 DNA: TGCGCCAGCAGCTTGGAAGGACAGGGTAATCAGCCCCAGCATTTT; D gene: TRBD1; V gene: TRBV5-1; J gene: TRBJ1-5; clone size: -
CDR3 protein: CASSLAARMNTEAFF; CDR3 DNA: TGTGCCAGCAGCTTAGCGGCCAGGATGAACACTGAAGCTTTCTTT; D gene: -; V gene: TRBV11-2; J gene: TRBJ1-1; clone size: -
CDR3 protein: CASSPGNGYTF; CDR3 DNA: TGTGCCAGCAGCCCGGGGAATGGCTACACCTTC; D gene: -; V gene: TRBV28; J gene: TRBJ1-2; clone size: -
CDR3 protein: CASSDPGAGANVLTF; CDR3 DNA: TGTGCCAGCAGCGACCCAGGGGCTGGGGCCAACGTCCTGACTTTC; D gene: -; V gene: TRBV6-1; J gene: TRBJ2-6; clone size: -
CDR3 protein: CASSPGRQEAVEKLFF; CDR3 DNA: TGTGCCAGCAGTCCAGGGCGACAGGAAGCGGTGGAAAAACTGTTTTTT; D gene: -; V gene: TRBV5-6; J gene: TRBJ1-4; clone size: few
CDR3 protein: CASSRLVGNEQFF; CDR3 DNA: TGCGCCAGCAGTAGACTGGTTGGCAATGAGCAGTTCTTC; D gene: -; V gene: TRBV5-1; J gene: TRBJ2-1; clone size: few
CDR3 protein: CASSQVSGFDEQFF; CDR3 DNA: TGCGCCAGCAGCCAAGTTTCGGGATTCGATGAGCAGTTCTTC; D gene: -; V gene: TRBV4-1; J gene: TRBJ2-1; clone size: -
CDR3 protein: CASSSWGRGGLNEQFF; CDR3 DNA: TGTGCCAGCAGTTCTTGGGGACGGGGGGGCCTCAATGAGCAGTTCTTC; D gene: TRBD2; V gene: TRBV14; J gene: TRBJ2-1; clone size: once
CDR3 protein: CATATGGYGYTF; CDR3 DNA: TGTGCCACCGCGACAGGGGGCTATGGCTACACCTTC; D gene: TRBD1; V gene: TRBV28; J gene: TRBJ1-2; clone size: -
CDR3 protein: CASRELSGGYYEQYF; CDR3 DNA: TGTGCCAGCAGAGAGCTGTCGGGGGGGTACTACGAGCAGTACTTC; D gene: TRBD2; V gene: TRBV5-6; J gene: TRBJ2-7; clone size: -
CDR3 protein: CASSPRDRLYEQYF; CDR3 DNA: TGTGCCAGCAGCCCGCGGGACAGACTTTACGAGCAGTACTTC; D gene: -; V gene: TRBV9; J gene: TRBJ2-7; clone size: few
CDR3 protein: CASSQAGHTEAFF; CDR3 DNA: TGTGCCAGCAGCCAAGCAGGTCACACTGAAGCTTTCTTT; D gene: -; V gene: TRBV14; J gene: TRBJ1-1; clone size: -
CDR3 protein: CATKGGVVGELFF; CDR3 DNA: TGTGCCACAAAGGGAGGGGTCGTCGGGGAGCTGTTTTTT; D gene: TRBD2; V gene: TRBV19; J gene: TRBJ2-2; clone size: -
CDR3 protein: CASSRGKDTEAFF; CDR3 DNA: TGCGCCAGCAGCCGGGGGAAGGACACTGAAGCTTTCTTT; D gene: -; V gene: TRBV5-1; J gene: TRBJ1-1; clone size: few
CDR3 protein: CASRKDRGPGYTF; CDR3 DNA: TGCGCCAGCAGAAAGGACAGGGGGCCTGGCTACACCTTC; D gene: TRBD1; V gene: TRBV5-1; J gene: TRBJ1-2; clone size: -
CDR3 protein: CASSQGTGREPNEKLFF; CDR3 DNA: TGCGCCAGCAGCCAAGGAACAGGGAGAGAACCTAATGAAAAACTGTTTTTT; D gene: -; V gene: TRBV4-3; J gene: TRBJ1-4; clone size: -
CDR3 protein: CASSPRPSGGIDTQYF; CDR3 DNA: TGTGCCAGCAGCCCAAGGCCTAGCGGGGGGATAGATACGCAGTATTTT; D gene: TRBD2; V gene: TRBV5-4; J gene: TRBJ2-3; clone size: -
CDR3 protein: CASSQAGDKNTEAFF; CDR3 DNA: TGTGCCAGCAGCCAAGCTGGGGACAAGAACACTGAAGCTTTCTTT; D gene: -; V gene: TRBV4-2; J gene: TRBJ1-1; clone size: -
CDR3 protein: CAISESRNEQFF; CDR3 DNA: TGTGCCATCAGTGAATCCCGGAATGAGCAGTTCTTC; D gene: -; V gene: TRBV10-3; J gene: TRBJ2-1; clone size: once
CDR3 protein: CASSLPPGLAGTDTQYF; CDR3 DNA: TGTGCCAGTAGTCTCCCACCGGGGCTAGCGGGCACAGATACGCAGTATTTT; D gene: TRBD2; V gene: TRBV19; J gene: TRBJ2-3; clone size: -
CDR3 protein: CASSLRLAGGLGLDEQFF; CDR3 DNA: TGTGCCAGCAGTTTGAGGCTAGCGGGGGGGCTAGGGTTGGATGAGCAGTTCTTC; D gene: TRBD2; V gene: TRBV28; J gene: TRBJ2-1; clone size: -
CDR3 protein: CASSFSGTGNYGYTF; CDR3 DNA: TGTGCCAGCAGTTTTTCCGGGACAGGGAACTATGGCTACACCTTC; D gene: TRBD1; V gene: TRBV6-5; J gene: TRBJ1-2; clone size: -
CDR3 protein: CASNRDKNSNQPQHF; CDR3 DNA: TGTGCCAGCAACCGGGACAAGAATAGCAATCAGCCCCAGCATTTT; D gene: -; V gene: TRBV2; J gene: TRBJ1-5; clone size: many
CDR3 protein: CASSLSVGDNEKLFF; CDR3 DNA: TGCGCCAGCAGCTTGTCCGTAGGGGATAATGAAAAACTGTTTTTT; D gene: -; V gene: TRBV5-1; J gene: TRBJ1-4; clone size: -
CDR3 protein: CAISEPEVKETSSGNTIYF; CDR3 DNA: TGTGCCATCAGTGAGCCGGAGGTAAAGGAGACGAGCTCTGGAAACACCATATATTTT; D gene: -; V gene: TRBV10-3; J gene: TRBJ1-3; clone size: -
CDR3 protein: CASSLGGTGYGYTF; CDR3 DNA: TGCGCCAGCAGCTTGGGGGGGACAGGTTATGGCTACACCTTC; D gene: TRBD1; V gene: TRBV5-1; J gene: TRBJ1-2; clone size: -
CDR3 protein: CASSPRAQTTLSEQYF; CDR3 DNA: TGTGCCAGCTCACCACGTGCACAGACCACCCTTAGCGAGCAGTACTTC; D gene: -; V gene: TRBV18; J gene: TRBJ2-7; clone size: -
CDR3 protein: CASSKNPGNTEAFF; CDR3 DNA: TGCGCCAGCAGTAAGAATCCGGGGAACACTGAAGCTTTCTTT; D gene: -; V gene: TRBV5-1; J gene: TRBJ1-1; clone size: -